This TCR beta chain derives from a study of cytomegalovirus exposure and HLA in healthy donors. Study summary: The 90 to 150 validation repertoires used a platform that matched the one used for the approximately 620 first-cohort repertoires, as a later analysis reported.

TCRdb keeps only in-frame clones here, not all; method: immunoSEQ multiplex PCR. The data show hundreds of thousands of clones, roughly 90% seen once. In regard to this clone: The antigen remains unidentified.

Study-wide points: The dataset shows that most TCR sequences were rare, while some public TCRs occurred in many donors. That first-cohort TCR clusters tended to co-occur in the 95 to 150 validation repertoires was found in a later analysis.

Germline V CDR1 and CDR2: SGHDT, YYEEEE. The germline V and J ends were trimmed by 4 bases and 3 bases, with 11 bases remaining between them. This CDR3 region has 13 residues. V usage is TRBV5-6 and J usage is TRBJ2-7, with D possibly called TRBD1 or TRBD2 (5 bases each). This clonotype was obtained from a man younger than 35 in good health and CMV-seropositive. The sequencing sample was made of PBMCs. The CDR3, as DNA: TGTGCCAGCAGCCGGGACCAATTCTACGAGCAGTACTTC. Its protein is CASSRDQFYEQYF.